These T cell receptor beta chains were read from a single sample in a study of identifying expanded T cells in peripheral blood. Profiled with immunoSEQ multiplex PCR; TCRdb holds only in-frame clones, not every one. The sample includes about 81,000 clones, roughly 84% of them seen just once. The material sequenced was blood. These TCRs come from a person aged 18 to 69 in good health. CDR3s include the opening cysteine and the closing phenylalanine or tryptophan. The order of the fields is D gene, J gene, V gene, clone size, CDR3 length, CDR3 protein, CDR3 DNA. D genes are given only for firm matches. Rows may omit the clone size; those that give it use once, few, many or a size class.

d_call: TRBD1; j_call: TRBJ1-1; v_call: TRBV12-5; clone_size: -; cdr3_length: 16; cdr3_aa: CASGLGTGLVDTEAFF; cdr3_nt: TGTGCTAGTGGTTTGGGGACAGGGCTAGTAGATACTGAAGCTTTCTTT
d_call: TRBD1; j_call: TRBJ2-7; v_call: TRBV7-9; clone_size: -; cdr3_length: 15; cdr3_aa: CASSPGGDRAYEQYF; cdr3_nt: TGTGCCAGCAGCCCCGGTGGGGACAGAGCCTACGAGCAGTACTTC
d_call: TRBD1; j_call: TRBJ2-7; v_call: TRBV18; clone_size: -; cdr3_length: 14; cdr3_aa: CASSPTDRNYEQYF; cdr3_nt: TGTGCCAGCTCACCAACGGACAGGAACTACGAGCAGTACTTC
d_call: TRBD2; j_call: TRBJ2-4; v_call: TRBV28; clone_size: once; cdr3_length: 17; cdr3_aa: CASSLGGLSGSKNIQYF; cdr3_nt: TGTGCCAGCAGTTTGGGGGGTTTGAGCGGGAGCAAAAACATTCAGTACTTC
d_call: -; j_call: TRBJ1-5; v_call: TRBV6-1; clone_size: -; cdr3_length: 17; cdr3_aa: CASSDQFDAGSNQPQHF; cdr3_nt: TGTGCCAGCAGTGACCAATTTGATGCGGGGAGCAATCAGCCCCAGCATTTT
d_call: -; j_call: TRBJ1-5; v_call: TRBV10-3; clone_size: few; cdr3_length: 18; cdr3_aa: CAISESRVVDTRNQPQHF; cdr3_nt: TGTGCCATCAGTGAGTCGAGGGTTGTGGACACTCGCAATCAGCCCCAGCATTTT
d_call: -; j_call: TRBJ1-5; v_call: TRBV19; clone_size: -; cdr3_length: 16; cdr3_aa: CASSGTHGILNQPQHF; cdr3_nt: TGTGCCAGTAGTGGGACGCACGGGATCCTCAATCAGCCCCAGCATTTT
d_call: -; j_call: TRBJ1-1; v_call: TRBV7-9; clone_size: -; cdr3_length: 13; cdr3_aa: CASSLPMGTEAFF; cdr3_nt: TGTGCCAGCAGCCTCCCGATGGGGACTGAAGCTTTCTTT
d_call: -; j_call: TRBJ2-1; v_call: TRBV6-5; clone_size: -; cdr3_length: 15; cdr3_aa: CASRREGRLYNEQFF; cdr3_nt: TGTGCCAGCAGACGTGAGGGCAGACTCTACAATGAGCAGTTCTTC
d_call: TRBD2; j_call: TRBJ2-3; v_call: TRBV9; clone_size: -; cdr3_length: 16; cdr3_aa: CASSVEGAGFTDTQYF; cdr3_nt: TGTGCCAGCAGCGTAGAAGGAGCGGGATTCACAGATACGCAGTATTTT
d_call: -; j_call: TRBJ1-1; v_call: TRBV7-3; clone_size: -; cdr3_length: 15; cdr3_aa: CASSLPDRPNTEAFF; cdr3_nt: TGTGCCAGCAGCTTACCCGACAGACCGAACACTGAAGCTTTCTTT
d_call: TRBD1; j_call: TRBJ1-2; v_call: TRBV6-1; clone_size: -; cdr3_length: 14; cdr3_aa: CASSGQQGTYGYTF; cdr3_nt: TGTGCCAGCAGTGGACAACAGGGGACCTATGGCTACACCTTC
d_call: -; j_call: TRBJ2-7; v_call: TRBV10-3; clone_size: -; cdr3_length: 15; cdr3_aa: CAISLTPGGTYEQYF; cdr3_nt: TGTGCCATCAGTTTGACCCCAGGGGGGACCTACGAGCAGTACTTC
d_call: TRBD1; j_call: TRBJ2-1; v_call: TRBV7-6; clone_size: -; cdr3_length: 14; cdr3_aa: CASSSRQGWYEQFF; cdr3_nt: TGTGCCAGCAGCTCCCGACAGGGATGGTATGAGCAGTTCTTC
d_call: -; j_call: TRBJ2-3; v_call: TRBV5-4; clone_size: once; cdr3_length: 16; cdr3_aa: CASSFWRDVVTDTQYF; cdr3_nt: TGTGCCAGCAGCTTTTGGCGGGATGTAGTCACAGATACGCAGTATTTT
d_call: TRBD1; j_call: TRBJ2-3; v_call: TRBV7-3; clone_size: few; cdr3_length: 15; cdr3_aa: CASSLAGQDTDTQYF; cdr3_nt: TGTGCCAGCAGCCTAGCCGGACAGGACACAGATACGCAGTATTTT
d_call: TRBD1; j_call: TRBJ2-3; v_call: TRBV5-8; clone_size: -; cdr3_length: 14; cdr3_aa: CASSLQGTTDTQYF; cdr3_nt: TGTGCCAGCAGCTTACAGGGGACCACAGATACGCAGTATTTT
d_call: -; j_call: TRBJ1-4; v_call: TRBV9; clone_size: -; cdr3_length: 15; cdr3_aa: CASSVGELIGEKLFF; cdr3_nt: TGTGCCAGCAGCGTCGGGGAGCTGATTGGTGAAAAACTGTTTTTT
d_call: -; j_call: TRBJ2-1; v_call: TRBV2; clone_size: -; cdr3_length: 14; cdr3_aa: CASAMKRGDNEQFF; cdr3_nt: TGTGCCAGCGCCATGAAGCGAGGGGACAATGAGCAGTTCTTC
d_call: -; j_call: TRBJ1-1; v_call: TRBV6-1; clone_size: -; cdr3_length: 16; cdr3_aa: CASSEAIRGRDTEAFF; cdr3_nt: TGTGCCAGCAGTGAAGCAATAAGGGGTCGGGACACTGAAGCTTTCTTT
d_call: -; j_call: TRBJ1-3; v_call: TRBV28; clone_size: many; cdr3_length: 15; cdr3_aa: CASSSPTGSGNTIYF; cdr3_nt: TGTGCCAGCAGTTCGCCTACAGGGTCTGGAAACACCATATATTTT
d_call: -; j_call: TRBJ2-7; v_call: TRBV28; clone_size: -; cdr3_length: 15; cdr3_aa: CASSLIRVVGSEQYF; cdr3_nt: TGTGCCAGCAGTTTAATTCGGGTAGTTGGGAGTGAGCAGTACTTC
d_call: -; j_call: TRBJ1-3; v_call: TRBV9; clone_size: -; cdr3_length: 14; cdr3_aa: CASRRGYSGNTIYF; cdr3_nt: TGTGCCAGCAGACGGGGTTACTCTGGAAACACCATATATTTT
d_call: TRBD1; j_call: TRBJ2-7; v_call: TRBV6-5; clone_size: -; cdr3_length: 13; cdr3_aa: CASSYVPGGEQYF; cdr3_nt: TGTGCCAGCAGTTACGTCCCAGGGGGCGAGCAGTACTTC
d_call: -; j_call: TRBJ1-3; v_call: TRBV27; clone_size: few; cdr3_length: 13; cdr3_aa: CASSLRSGNTIYF; cdr3_nt: TGTGCCAGCAGTCTACGCTCTGGAAACACCATATATTTT
d_call: TRBD2; j_call: TRBJ2-7; v_call: TRBV7-6; clone_size: few; cdr3_length: 15; cdr3_aa: CASSLETSGTYEQYF; cdr3_nt: TGTGCCAGCAGCTTAGAGACTAGCGGGACCTACGAGCAGTACTTC
d_call: TRBD1; j_call: TRBJ2-7; v_call: TRBV18; clone_size: -; cdr3_length: 15; cdr3_aa: CASSTTGTGIYEQYF; cdr3_nt: TGTGCCAGCTCAACCACCGGGACAGGCATTTACGAGCAGTACTTC
d_call: -; j_call: TRBJ2-1; v_call: TRBV15; clone_size: once; cdr3_length: 13; cdr3_aa: CATSRVPPGEQFF; cdr3_nt: TGTGCCACCAGCAGGGTACCTCCAGGGGAGCAGTTCTTC
d_call: TRBD2; j_call: TRBJ2-1; v_call: TRBV12-5; clone_size: once; cdr3_length: 17; cdr3_aa: CASGSTSGRTSYNEQFF; cdr3_nt: TGTGCTAGTGGTTCCACTAGCGGGAGGACCTCCTACAATGAGCAGTTCTTC
d_call: TRBD1; j_call: TRBJ2-1; v_call: TRBV9; clone_size: few; cdr3_length: 14; cdr3_aa: CASSVQTGTDEQFF; cdr3_nt: TGTGCCAGCAGCGTCCAGACAGGGACGGATGAGCAGTTCTTC
d_call: TRBD2; j_call: TRBJ2-1; v_call: TRBV7-3; clone_size: -; cdr3_length: 14; cdr3_aa: CASSSSGSDYEQFF; cdr3_nt: TGTGCCAGCAGCTCTAGCGGGAGTGATTATGAGCAGTTCTTC
d_call: -; j_call: TRBJ2-7; v_call: TRBV4-3; clone_size: -; cdr3_length: 17; cdr3_aa: CASSQDYGGDSSYEQYF; cdr3_nt: TGCGCCAGCAGCCAAGATTATGGGGGCGATAGCTCCTACGAGCAGTACTTC
d_call: TRBD1; j_call: TRBJ1-1; v_call: TRBV11-3; clone_size: once; cdr3_length: 15; cdr3_aa: CASSSGQGENTEAFF; cdr3_nt: TGTGCCAGCAGCTCGGGACAGGGAGAGAACACTGAAGCTTTCTTT
d_call: TRBD2; j_call: TRBJ2-5; v_call: TRBV18; clone_size: -; cdr3_length: 15; cdr3_aa: CASSSALATQETQYF; cdr3_nt: TGTGCCAGCTCATCGGCACTAGCGACACAAGAGACCCAGTACTTC
d_call: -; j_call: TRBJ2-2; v_call: TRBV27; clone_size: -; cdr3_length: 15; cdr3_aa: CASRSRTRVTGELFF; cdr3_nt: TGTGCCAGCAGAAGTAGGACGAGAGTTACCGGGGAGCTGTTTTTT
d_call: TRBD1; j_call: TRBJ1-1; v_call: TRBV19; clone_size: few; cdr3_length: 14; cdr3_aa: CASSATGVNTEAFF; cdr3_nt: TGTGCCAGTAGTGCGACAGGGGTGAACACTGAAGCTTTCTTT
d_call: -; j_call: TRBJ1-1; v_call: TRBV4-3; clone_size: -; cdr3_length: 13; cdr3_aa: CASSQVTVAEAFF; cdr3_nt: TGCGCCAGCAGCCAAGTTACGGTGGCTGAAGCTTTCTTT
d_call: TRBD1; j_call: TRBJ1-5; v_call: TRBV2; clone_size: -; cdr3_length: 15; cdr3_aa: CASRTRTGDNQPQHF; cdr3_nt: TGTGCCAGCAGGACTAGGACAGGGGATAACCAGCCCCAGCATTTT
d_call: -; j_call: TRBJ1-1; v_call: TRBV7-6; clone_size: -; cdr3_length: 15; cdr3_aa: CASSLMAGGPTEAFF; cdr3_nt: TGTGCCAGCAGCTTAATGGCGGGGGGTCCCACTGAAGCTTTCTTT
d_call: TRBD1; j_call: TRBJ1-1; v_call: TRBV19; clone_size: -; cdr3_length: 15; cdr3_aa: CASSRTGALNTEAFF; cdr3_nt: TGTGCCAGTAGTAGGACAGGAGCCCTAAACACTGAAGCTTTCTTT
d_call: TRBD2; j_call: TRBJ2-4; v_call: TRBV4-2; clone_size: -; cdr3_length: 19; cdr3_aa: CASSPHALAGRRAKNIQYF; cdr3_nt: TGTGCCAGCAGCCCGCATGCACTAGCGGGGAGGAGGGCCAAAAACATTCAGTACTTC
d_call: TRBD1; j_call: TRBJ2-7; v_call: TRBV4-1; clone_size: -; cdr3_length: 15; cdr3_aa: CASSLPGQGIYEQYF; cdr3_nt: TGCGCCAGCAGCCTGCCGGGACAGGGGATTTACGAGCAGTACTTC
d_call: TRBD2; j_call: TRBJ2-3; v_call: TRBV7-3; clone_size: -; cdr3_length: 15; cdr3_aa: CASSYSGSPPDTQYF; cdr3_nt: TGTGCCAGCAGTTATAGCGGGAGCCCGCCGGATACGCAGTATTTT
d_call: TRBD1; j_call: TRBJ1-1; v_call: TRBV6-9; clone_size: few; cdr3_length: 14; cdr3_aa: CASTARTGCTEAFF; cdr3_nt: TGTGCCAGCACCGCAAGGACAGGGTGCACTGAAGCTTTCTTT
d_call: TRBD1; j_call: TRBJ2-5; v_call: TRBV30; clone_size: -; cdr3_length: 15; cdr3_aa: CAWSPRTGGRETQYF; cdr3_nt: TGTGCCTGGAGTCCACGGACAGGGGGCAGGGAGACCCAGTACTTC